A single sample is the source of the 27 T cell receptor beta chains below, sequenced in a study of shared clonotypes between healthy human individuals. TCRdb keeps only in-frame clones here, not all; method: immunoSEQ multiplex PCR. This sample has over a million clones; 96% occur once, and the top ten carry over 1%. Source material: naive CD4+ T cells sorted from blood. Documented subset: CD45RA+ positively selected. The receptors originated from a man aged 25-45 years in good health.

This chain uses TRBV5-4 with TRBJ2-2, with 7 bases aligning to TRBD2. The CDR3 spans 16 residues. Germline V lookup: CDR1 SGHNT, CDR2 YYREEE (reference sequence). J lost 2 bases, V lost 1 base, and 5 bases had no gene match. As DNA, the CDR3 is TGTGCCAGCAGCTTGTCTAGCGGAACCAACACCGGGGAGCTGTTTTTT. It translates to CASSLSSGTNTGELFF.

This chain uses TRBV28 with TRBJ1-5; no reliable D call. V was cut by 5 bases and J by 3 bases, with 23 bases left in between. Germline V CDR1 and CDR2: MDHEN, SYDVKM. CDR3 length equals 18 residues. The CDR3 DNA follows: TGTGCCAGCAGTCCCCTAGACATATTTCTTTCATTCAATCAGCCCCAGCATTTT. Its translation: CASSPLDIFLSFNQPQHF.

Note on this clone: Other nucleotide sequences from this sample produce the same CDR3. The chain employs TRBV2 and TRBJ1-5, with D possibly TRBD1 on 6 matching bases. This CDR3 has 13 amino acids. The germline V and J ends were trimmed by 5 bases and 4 bases, with 9 bases remaining between them. CDR1 and CDR2 (germline): SNHLY, FYNNEI. For the CDR3, the DNA is TGTGCCAGCAGTCCGACAGGAAATCAGCCCCAGCATTTT. Translated: CASSPTGNQPQHF. The whole variable domain, remainder taken from reference TRBV2 and TRBJ1-5, is EPEVTQTPSHQVTQMGQEVILRCVPISNHLYFYWYRQILGQKVEFLVSFYNNEISEKSEIFDDQFSVERPDGSNFTLKIRSTKLEDSAMYFCASSPTGNQPQHFGDGTRLSIL.

The V gene is TRBV28, the J gene TRBJ1-2; no clear D gene. Trimming took off 4 bases at V and 8 bases at J, with 14 bases between the two ends. CDR1 is MDHEN and CDR2 is SYDVKM in the germline V gene. The CDR3 sequence is 13 residues long. The DNA for the CDR3 is TGTGCCAGCAGTTCCTGGGCGGGCTACGGCTACACCTTC. This codes for CASSSWAGYGYTF.

The chain combines TRBV7-9 with TRBJ2-1, with 10 bases identical to TRBD2. With 3 bases clipped from V and 10 bases from J, the junction kept 12 bases outside the gene matches. Germline assignment: CDR1 SEHNR and CDR2 FQNEAQ (reference sequence). This CDR3 is built from 16 residues. The CDR3 nucleotides read TGTGCCAGCAGCTTTTTAAACCCACTAGCGGGGAGGGAGCAGTTCTTC. Its protein is CASSFLNPLAGREQFF. The variable domain in full, with the rest retrieved from reference TRBV7-9 and TRBJ2-1, is DTGVSQNPRHKITKRGQNVTFRCDPISEHNRLYWYRQTLGQGPEFLTYFQNEAQLEKSRLLSDRFSAERPKGSFSTLEIQRTEQGDSAMYLCASSFLNPLAGREQFFGPGTRLTVL.

The chain uses TRBV29-1 and TRBJ2-3, with 10 bases identical to TRBD1. The CDR3 sequence is 13 residues long. V was clipped by 5 bases and J by 3 bases; unmatched bases: 2. Per germline, CDR1 SQVTM and CDR2 ANQGSEA. CDR3 protein: CSVRQGATDTQYF. The CDR3 DNA reads as TGCAGCGTTCGACAGGGGGCAACAGATACGCAGTATTTT.

The rearrangement uses TRBV19 and TRBJ1-5; no definite D call. V lost 5 bases and J 7 bases, leaving 9 bases between the germline ends. Per germline, CDR1 LNHDA and CDR2 SQIVND (reference sequence). The CDR3 is 12 amino acids. The CDR3 DNA is TGTGCCAGTAGTGAAACCATCCAGCCCCAGCATTTT. Its translation: CASSETIQPQHF.

This clone was recorded once. This sequence joins TRBV29-1 and TRBJ2-7; D not certain. This CDR3 comprises 12 residues. Trimming took 7 bases from V and 0 from J, leaving 10 bases between them. CDR1 SQVTM and CDR2 ANQGSEA come from the germline V gene. The CDR3 spells CSGLKDSYEQYF. The CDR3 DNA sequence: TGCAGCGGGCTCAAAGACTCCTACGAGCAGTACTTC.

The rearrangement uses TRBV27 and TRBJ1-5; D is ambiguous. Trimming removed 1 base from V and 0 bases from J, with 10 bases in between. CDR3 length: 16 amino acids. Germline CDR1 MNHEY, CDR2 SMNVEV (reference sequence). CDR3: CASSLFGITSNQPQHF. The CDR3 nucleotides read TGTGCCAGCAGTTTATTTGGGATCACTAGCAATCAGCCCCAGCATTTT.

V and J are TRBV5-1 and TRBJ1-4; D perhaps matches TRBD1 (6 bases). The germline V and J ends were trimmed by 3 bases and 3 bases, with 27 bases remaining between them. The CDR3 sequence is 20 residues long. Germline CDR1 is SGHRS and CDR2 is YFSETQ. For the CDR3, the DNA is TGCGCCAGCAGCTGGGGGTCTACAGGGAGAAGCGCCAATCCTAATGAAAAACTGTTTTTT. Protein: CASSWGSTGRSANPNEKLFF.

The CDR3 is CASSRWTGGSYYEQYF. The CDR3 DNA reads as TGTGCCAGCAGCCGATGGACAGGGGGGTCCTACTACGAGCAGTACTTC. This chain joins TRBV11-2 and TRBJ2-7; 10 nucleotides match TRBD1. Germline values: CDR1 SGHAT, CDR2 FQNNGV. This CDR3 has 16 amino acids. V was clipped by 5 bases and J by 3 bases; unmatched bases: 10.

This clone was picked up a small number of times. This rearrangement joins TRBV7-9 to TRBJ2-2, with D hard to call. The germline V gene encodes CDR1 SEHNR and CDR2 FQNEAQ (reference sequence). Trimming removed 7 bases at V and 7 bases at J, with 4 bases between. This CDR3 region has 10 residues. In DNA form, the CDR3 reads TGTGCCAGCATCGGCGGGGAGCTGTTTTTT. Translating it yields CASIGGELFF.

This clone was counted once. The J gene is TRBJ2-2, the V gene TRBV19, with 8 nucleotides matching TRBD2. The CDR3 is 16 residues long. Trimming cost V 3 bases and J 4 bases; bases outside gene matches: 7. Germline CDR1 is LNHDA and CDR2 is SQIVND (reference sequence). The CDR3 DNA sequence: TGTGCCAGTAGTATCCTAGCGGGCGTAGGCACCGGGGAGCTGTTTTTT. Encoded protein: CASSILAGVGTGELFF.

The rearrangement joins TRBV28 to TRBJ2-7, with a tentative D call TRBD2 (5 bases). Germline V gene lookup returns CDR1 MDHEN and CDR2 SYDVKM. CDR3 length equals 15 residues. V lost 7 bases and J 2 bases, leaving 18 bases between the germline ends. Here the CDR3 reads CASTRAPSKTYEQYF. The CDR3 nucleotides are TGTGCCAGCACGAGGGCGCCCTCGAAAACCTACGAGCAGTACTTC.

This chain links TRBV30 with TRBJ2-5; 7 nucleotides line up with TRBD1. This CDR3 region has 14 residues. Looked up from germline, CDR1 is GTSNPN and CDR2 is SVGIG (reference sequence). Trimming removed 3 bases from V and 5 bases from J; junction bases left unmatched: 9. This CDR3 reads CAWSATGPGETQYF. In DNA form, the CDR3 reads TGTGCCTGGAGCGCGACAGGGCCGGGGGAGACCCAGTACTTC.

The V and J genes are TRBV30 and TRBJ1-3; D is uncertain. The CDR3 covers 12 residues. V was pared by 7 bases and J by 3 bases, with 10 bases between. Germline lookup yields CDR1 GTSNPN and CDR2 SVGIG (reference sequence). CDR3 coding DNA: TGTGCCTCTGATCCTAGTGGAAACACCATATATTTT. Protein product: CASDPSGNTIYF.

The chain has TRBV5-6 and TRBJ1-5, with TRBD1 as a possible D gene (6 bases). Between the trimmed V and J ends, which lost 1 base and 7 bases, there was a span of 12 bases. The germline CDR1 and CDR2 sequences are SGHDT and YYEEEE. The CDR3 totals 14 residues. CDR3: CASSLQGSGQPQHF. In DNA, the CDR3 is TGTGCCAGCAGCTTGCAGGGGTCGGGACAGCCCCAGCATTTT. Full variable domain (rest looked up from reference TRBV5-6 and TRBJ1-5): DAGVTQSPTHLIKTRGQQVTLRCSPKSGHDTVSWYQQALGQGPQFIFQYYEEEERQRGNFPDRFSGHQFPNYSSELNVNALLLGDSALYLCASSLQGSGQPQHFGDGTRLSIL.

This clone appeared a single time. The chain carries TRBV27 and TRBJ2-3, with a weak D call TRBD2 (6 bases). The germline V and J ends were trimmed by 1 base and 2 bases, with 13 bases remaining between them. There are 16 residues in the CDR3. CDR1 and CDR2 (germline): MNHEY, SMNVEV (reference sequence). CDR3 nucleotide sequence: TGTGCCAGCAGTTTATTACGGCGGGGTTTCACAGATACGCAGTATTTT. Protein: CASSLLRRGFTDTQYF.

J is TRBJ1-1 and V is TRBV7-2; D is possibly TRBD1 (6 bases). V was cut by 9 bases and J by 0 bases, with 20 bases left in between. Germline V lookup: CDR1 SGHTA, CDR2 FQGNSA. The length of the CDR3 is 16 residues. CDR3 nucleotide sequence: TGTGCCAGGAAGGGGGGGGCATCCTCCATGAACACTGAAGCTTTCTTT. Protein: CARKGGASSMNTEAFF.

The J gene is TRBJ2-7, the V gene TRBV30; D is possibly TRBD1 (6 bases). The CDR3 covers 13 residues. V gave up 1 base and J gave up 5 bases, with 12 bases separating them. Germline assignment: CDR1 GTSNPN and CDR2 SVGIG (reference sequence). In DNA form, the CDR3 reads TGTGCCTGGAGTGGTTGGGGGCGCGACGAGCAGTACTTC. Translating it yields CAWSGWGRDEQYF.

This chain links TRBV7-6 with TRBJ2-7; 9 nucleotides agree with TRBD1. V gave up 4 bases and J gave up 2 bases; unmatched junction bases: 6. There are 15 residues in the CDR3. In germline, CDR1 is SGHVS, CDR2 FNYEAQ. The CDR3, as DNA: TGTGCCAGCAGCTCCGGGACAGGGAATACCTACGAGCAGTACTTC. This translates into CASSSGTGNTYEQYF.

The chain is built from TRBV5-1 and TRBJ2-3, with TRBD2 matching 14 bases. CDR3 length equals 16 residues. Germline CDR1 is SGHRS and CDR2 is YFSETQ. J gave up 5 bases and V 3 bases, and 5 bases lay outside the gene matches. In nucleotides, the CDR3 is TGCGCCAGCAGCTCGACTAGCGGGAGGGGTTTAGATACGCAGTATTTT. Its protein product is CASSSTSGRGLDTQYF.

The chain combines TRBV19 with TRBJ2-1; D is possibly TRBD1 (5 bases). Between the trimmed V and J ends, which lost 4 bases and 15 bases, there was a span of 16 bases. CDR3 length: 12 residues. The germline V gene has CDR1 LNHDA and CDR2 SQIVND (reference sequence). CDR3 DNA sequence: TGTGCCAGTAGTAGTCGACAGTCCCCTGGGTTCTTC. This codes for CASSSRQSPGFF.

This chain uses TRBV5-3 with TRBJ1-2; D might be TRBD1 (6 bases). TRBV5-3 is classed as an ORF, of uncertain function. Trimming pared 3 bases from V and 6 bases from J, leaving 27 bases between. The CDR3 sequence is 18 residues long. In DNA, the CDR3 is TGTGCCAGAAGCTACGAAAAACAGGGTCCTCCGGTTATTGATGGCTACACCTTC. This gives the protein CARSYEKQGPPVIDGYTF.

The chain carries TRBV7-9 and TRBJ1-1; the D is unclear. CDR3 length: 15 amino acids. In germline, CDR1 is SEHNR, CDR2 FQNEAQ (reference sequence). V dropped 2 bases and J dropped 1 base, with 11 bases sitting between them. CDR3 residues: CASSLRGSWNTEAFF. CDR3 nucleotides: TGTGCCAGCAGCTTACGGGGTAGTTGGAACACTGAAGCTTTCTTT.

This chain joins TRBV19 and TRBJ1-1, with TRBD1 matching 11 bases. V dropped 1 base and J dropped 3; count of bases not matched to a gene: 13. Germline CDR1 is LNHDA and CDR2 is SQIVND (reference sequence). The CDR3 extends over 19 amino acids. CDR3: CASSIVPHPDRGRDTEAFF. The CDR3 DNA is TGTGCCAGTAGTATAGTCCCGCATCCGGACAGGGGGCGCGACACTGAAGCTTTCTTT.

This rearrangement joins TRBV19 to TRBJ2-1, with 10 bases lining up with TRBD2. This CDR3 comprises 15 residues. From germline, CDR1 is LNHDA and CDR2 SQIVND (reference sequence). Unmatched junction bases numbered 2, after V lost 2 bases and J lost 4 bases. The CDR3 spells CASSIQLAGYNEQFF. The DNA of the CDR3 is TGTGCCAGTAGTATACAACTAGCGGGGTACAATGAGCAGTTCTTC.